Listed below are T cell receptor beta chains from one sample, sequenced in a study of beta chain features in type 1 diabetes. Profiled with immunoSEQ multiplex PCR; TCRdb holds only in-frame clones, not every one. The sample carries 150,000 to 190,000 clones, 11% recorded once. The material sequenced was central memory CD4+ T cells from blood. These receptors originate from a man in his late teens or twenties in good health. CDR3s include the opening cysteine and the closing phenylalanine or tryptophan. The D gene is left open where the match is weak. Expanded clones get a size class; other rows say once, few or many, or leave the size out.

v_call: TRBV4-1
d_call: NA
j_call: TRBJ1-1
clone_size: NA
cdr3_nt: TGCGCCAGCAGCTCGGGACGGGAAAACACTGAAGCTTTCTTT
cdr3_aa: CASSSGRENTEAFF

v_call: TRBV27
d_call: NA
j_call: TRBJ1-2
clone_size: NA
cdr3_nt: TGTGCCTTTCTCAGGGGATATGGAACTAACTATGGCTACACCTTC
cdr3_aa: CAFLRGYGTNYGYTF

v_call: TRBV9
d_call: NA
j_call: TRBJ1-6
clone_size: NA
cdr3_nt: TGTGCCAGCAGCGTAGTGGGGACCGCTAATTCACCCCTCCACTTT
cdr3_aa: CASSVVGTANSPLHF

v_call: TRBV6-5
d_call: NA
j_call: TRBJ2-3
clone_size: NA
cdr3_nt: TGTGCCAGCAGTGCTCAGGGGAGGGGGACAGATACGCAGTATTTT
cdr3_aa: CASSAQGRGTDTQYF

v_call: TRBV18
d_call: NA
j_call: TRBJ1-2
clone_size: few
cdr3_nt: TGTGCCAGCTCACCCGGAGGAGGTGGCTACACCTTC
cdr3_aa: CASSPGGGGYTF

v_call: TRBV7-8
d_call: TRBD1
j_call: TRBJ1-2
clone_size: NA
cdr3_nt: TGTGCCAGCAGCGCCGGGACAGGGAACTATGGCTACACCTTC
cdr3_aa: CASSAGTGNYGYTF

v_call: TRBV5-1
d_call: NA
j_call: TRBJ2-7
clone_size: few
cdr3_nt: TGCGCCAGCAGCCCCATCGTGGGGCAGGGCGGGTACGAGCAGTACTTC
cdr3_aa: CASSPIVGQGGYEQYF

v_call: TRBV4-3
d_call: TRBD1
j_call: TRBJ2-3
clone_size: NA
cdr3_nt: TGCGCCAGCAGCCAAGATTACGGGACAGGGGTCGGAGATACGCAGTATTTT
cdr3_aa: CASSQDYGTGVGDTQYF

v_call: TRBV30
d_call: TRBD2
j_call: TRBJ2-4
clone_size: few
cdr3_nt: TGTGCCTGGAGAGCTGGCGGGGGGGCAGGCATTCAGTACTTC
cdr3_aa: CAWRAGGGAGIQYF

v_call: TRBV14
d_call: NA
j_call: TRBJ2-7
clone_size: few
cdr3_nt: TGTGCCAGCAGCCAATACAGCCACTACGAGCAGTACTTC
cdr3_aa: CASSQYSHYEQYF

v_call: TRBV7-2
d_call: TRBD1
j_call: TRBJ2-7
clone_size: NA
cdr3_nt: TGTGCCAGCAGCTTCGACAGGGGGGACTCCTACGAGCAGTACTTC
cdr3_aa: CASSFDRGDSYEQYF

v_call: TRBV5-1
d_call: NA
j_call: TRBJ2-1
clone_size: few
cdr3_nt: TGCGCCAGCAGCCGGTACAATGAGCAGTTCTTC
cdr3_aa: CASSRYNEQFF

v_call: TRBV5-4
d_call: TRBD1
j_call: TRBJ2-7
clone_size: once
cdr3_nt: TGTGCCAGCAGCTTCCCGGGACAGGTCTACGAGCAGTACTTC
cdr3_aa: CASSFPGQVYEQYF